The 9 T cell receptor beta chains given below trace back to one sample, sequenced in a study of vaccination and CD4 T cells after COVID-19. An Oncomine TCR Beta short-read assay was used to sequence the DNA from cultured CD4+ T cells. One entry per CDR3 protein, called by TCRdb with MiXCR from the PCR reads. The sample lists over 15,000 distinct CDR3 sequences, approximately 73% seen once, with 10% to 11% in the top ten. Specified treatment: approximately 9-day PBMC culture with coronavirus spike peptide pools or control peptides (ViraFEST assay). Their antigen targets remain unknown. Sequenced: CD4+ T cells from blood, cultured in vitro. These receptors all stem from a human donor who had recovered from COVID-19.

This clonotype was detected a few times. The chain is built from TRBV20-1 and TRBJ1-2; the match to TRBD1 covers 9 bases. J was trimmed by 1 base and V by 6 bases; bases with no gene match: 6. Germline CDR1 DFQATT, CDR2 SNEGSKA (reference sequence). CDR3 length: 14 amino acids. The CDR3: CSAAQGAGNYGYTF. The CDR3 DNA reads as TGCAGTGCCGCACAGGGGGCCGGTAACTATGGCTACACCTTC.

CDR3 sequence (DNA): TGCAGTGCTTCTACAGGGGGCACTGAAGCTTTCTTT. It specifies CSASTGGTEAFF. This chain connects TRBV20-1 to TRBJ1-1; 8 nucleotides align to TRBD1. The junction had 3 bases not matched to a gene; V was cut back by 5 bases and J by 4 bases. The length of the CDR3 is 12 residues. CDR1 and CDR2 (germline): DFQATT, SNEGSKA (reference sequence).

V usage is TRBV12-3 or TRBV12-4 and J usage is TRBJ1-2; D call uncertain. The CDR3 sequence is 14 residues long. V lost 5 bases and J 3 bases, leaving 13 bases between the germline ends. CDR3 sequence (DNA): TGTGCCAGCAGTCCCCTGGCCGGGGACTATGGCTACACCTTC. It specifies CASSPLAGDYGYTF.

By sample share, this clonotype is hyperexpanded. This rearrangement joins TRBV6-1 to TRBJ2-1; maybe TRBD1 (7 bases). There are 16 residues in the CDR3. Trimming removed 7 bases from V and 10 bases from J, with 26 bases in between. Germline V lookup: CDR1 MNHNS, CDR2 SASEGT. CDR3 protein: CASTPLGGGGTQEQFF. For the CDR3, the DNA is TGTGCCAGCACCCCCCTCGGAGGGGGCGGAACCCAAGAGCAGTTCTTC.

The gene calls are TRBV19 and TRBJ1-1, with no clear D. Trimming removed 3 bases from V and 1 base from J, with 15 bases in between. Germline CDR1 reads LNHDA; CDR2 reads SQIVND (reference sequence). The CDR3 covers 16 residues. The CDR3 DNA is TGTGCCAGTAGTATGGGGTTAGGACGCCAGAACACTGAAGCTTTCTTT. Translated: CASSMGLGRQNTEAFF.

The gene calls are TRBV5-1 and TRBJ2-7; 10 bases agree with TRBD1. V dropped 4 bases and J dropped 7; count of bases not matched to a gene: 8. This CDR3 comprises 14 residues. Germline V gene data show CDR1 as SGHRS and CDR2 as YFSETQ. The CDR3 DNA sequence: TGCGCCAGCAGCCCGCAGGGACAGGGGTGGGAGCAGTACTTC. It is translated as CASSPQGQGWEQYF.

The chain has TRBV6-4 and TRBJ2-7, with D unresolved. This CDR3 has 14 residues. Germline CDR1 MRHNA, CDR2 SNTAGT. V lost 5 bases and J lost 2, with 13 bases in between. The chain's CDR3 is CASSPLGPPYEQYF. The CDR3 nucleotides read TGTGCCAGCAGTCCTCTAGGGCCGCCCTACGAGCAGTACTTC.

The chain uses TRBV20-1 and TRBJ1-5, with D tentatively TRBD1 (6 bases). The V and J ends lost 5 bases and 6 bases respectively, with 17 bases between them. Germline V gene data show CDR1 as DFQATT and CDR2 as SNEGSKA (reference sequence). The CDR3 consists of 14 residues. DNA of the CDR3: TGCAGTGCTCTGCAGTCCCTAGGGGGTCAGCCCCAGCATTTT. Translating it yields CSALQSLGGQPQHF.

The chain combines TRBV19 with TRBJ2-3, with 9 bases that match TRBD2. The length of the CDR3 is 17 residues. V lost 7 bases, J lost 4 bases, and 15 bases stayed unmatched. The germline V gene encodes CDR1 LNHDA and CDR2 SQIVND (reference sequence). CDR3 bases: TGTGCCAGTACCACTCCTTGGGCTAGCGGGACCTCAGATACGCAGTATTTT. It translates to CASTTPWASGTSDTQYF. The variable domain in full, completed from reference TRBV19 and TRBJ2-3, reads DGGITQSPKYLFRKEGQNVTLSCEQNLNHDAMYWYRQDPGQGLRLIYYSQIVNDFQKGDIAEGYSVSREKKESFPLTVTSAQKNPTAFYLCASTTPWASGTSDTQYFGPGTRLTVL.